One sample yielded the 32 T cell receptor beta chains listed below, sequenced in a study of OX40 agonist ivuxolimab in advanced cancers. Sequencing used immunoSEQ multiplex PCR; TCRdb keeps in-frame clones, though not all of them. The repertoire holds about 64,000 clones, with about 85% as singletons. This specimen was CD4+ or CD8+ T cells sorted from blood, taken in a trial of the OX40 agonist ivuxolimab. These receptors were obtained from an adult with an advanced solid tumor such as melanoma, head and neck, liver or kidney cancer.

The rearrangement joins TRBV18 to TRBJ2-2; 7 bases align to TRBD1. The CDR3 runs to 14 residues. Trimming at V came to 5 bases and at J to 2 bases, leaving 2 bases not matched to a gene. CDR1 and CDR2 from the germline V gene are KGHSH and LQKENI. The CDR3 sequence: CASSRQGNTGELFF. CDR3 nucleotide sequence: TGTGCCAGCTCAAGACAGGGTAACACCGGGGAGCTGTTTTTT.

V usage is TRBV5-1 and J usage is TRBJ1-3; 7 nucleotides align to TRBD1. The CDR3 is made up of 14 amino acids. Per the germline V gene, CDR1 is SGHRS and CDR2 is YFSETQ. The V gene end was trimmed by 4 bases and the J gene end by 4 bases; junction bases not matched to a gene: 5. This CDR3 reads CASSPRDSGNTIYF. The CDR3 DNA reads TGCGCCAGCAGCCCCCGGGACAGCGGAAACACCATATATTTT.

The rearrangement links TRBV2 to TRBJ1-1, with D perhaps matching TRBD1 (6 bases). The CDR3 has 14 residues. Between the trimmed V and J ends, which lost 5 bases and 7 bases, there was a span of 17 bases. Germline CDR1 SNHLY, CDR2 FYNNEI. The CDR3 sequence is CASSPGLRGSEAFF. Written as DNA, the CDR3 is TGTGCCAGCAGTCCGGGCCTGAGGGGGAGTGAAGCTTTCTTT. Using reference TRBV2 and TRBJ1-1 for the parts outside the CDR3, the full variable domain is EPEVTQTPSHQVTQMGQEVILRCVPISNHLYFYWYRQILGQKVEFLVSFYNNEISEKSEIFDDQFSVERPDGSNFTLKIRSTKLEDSAMYFCASSPGLRGSEAFFGQGTRLTVV.

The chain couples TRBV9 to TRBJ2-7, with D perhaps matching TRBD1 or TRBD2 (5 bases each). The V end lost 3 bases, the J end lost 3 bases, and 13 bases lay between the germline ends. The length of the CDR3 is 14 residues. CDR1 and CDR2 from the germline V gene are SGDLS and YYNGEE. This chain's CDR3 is CASSAGTLDYEQYF. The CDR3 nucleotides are TGTGCCAGCAGCGCGGGGACCTTAGACTACGAGCAGTACTTC.

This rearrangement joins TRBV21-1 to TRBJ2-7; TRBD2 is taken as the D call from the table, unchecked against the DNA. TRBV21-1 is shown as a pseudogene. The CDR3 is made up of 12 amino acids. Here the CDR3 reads CASSPEGYEQYF. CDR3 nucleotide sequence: TGTGCCAGCAGTCCGGAGGGCTACGAGCAGTACTTC.

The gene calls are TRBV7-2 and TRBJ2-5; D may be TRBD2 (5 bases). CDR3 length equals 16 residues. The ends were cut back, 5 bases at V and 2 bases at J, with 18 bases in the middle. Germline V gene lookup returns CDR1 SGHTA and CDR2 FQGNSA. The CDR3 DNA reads TGTGCCAGCAGCCCGAAGATAGGGAGCGGACAAGAGACCCAGTACTTC. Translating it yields CASSPKIGSGQETQYF. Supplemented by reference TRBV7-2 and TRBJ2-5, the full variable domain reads GAGVSQSPSNKVTEKGKDVELRCDPISGHTALYWYRQSLGQGLEFLIYFQGNSAPDKSGLPSDRFSAERTGGSVSTLTIQRTQQEDSAVYLCASSPKIGSGQETQYFGPGTRLLVL.

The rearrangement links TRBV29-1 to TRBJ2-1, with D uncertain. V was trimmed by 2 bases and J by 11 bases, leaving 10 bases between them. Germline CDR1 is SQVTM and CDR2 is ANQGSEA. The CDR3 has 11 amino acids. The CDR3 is CSVERGEKQFF. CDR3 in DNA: TGCAGCGTTGAAAGAGGTGAGAAGCAGTTCTTC.

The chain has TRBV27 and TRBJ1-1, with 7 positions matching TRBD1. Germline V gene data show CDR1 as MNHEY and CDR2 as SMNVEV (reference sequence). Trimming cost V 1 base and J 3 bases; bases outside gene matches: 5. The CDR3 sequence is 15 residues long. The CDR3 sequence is CASSLLGRGDTEAFF. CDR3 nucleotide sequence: TGTGCCAGCAGTTTATTGGGCAGGGGGGACACTGAAGCTTTCTTT.

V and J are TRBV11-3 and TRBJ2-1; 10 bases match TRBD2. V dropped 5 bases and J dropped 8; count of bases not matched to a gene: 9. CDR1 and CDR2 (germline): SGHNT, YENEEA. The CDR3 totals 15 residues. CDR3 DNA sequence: TGTGCCAGCAGCCCCGGGCTAGCGGGAGACGATGAGCAGTTCTTC. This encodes CASSPGLAGDDEQFF.

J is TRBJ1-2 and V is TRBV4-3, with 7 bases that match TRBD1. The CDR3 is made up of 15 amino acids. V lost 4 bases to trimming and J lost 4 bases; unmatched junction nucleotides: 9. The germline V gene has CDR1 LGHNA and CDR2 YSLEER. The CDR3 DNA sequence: TGCGCCAGCAGCCCACGTTCAGGGGGAGGCTATGGCTACACCTTC. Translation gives CASSPRSGGGYGYTF.

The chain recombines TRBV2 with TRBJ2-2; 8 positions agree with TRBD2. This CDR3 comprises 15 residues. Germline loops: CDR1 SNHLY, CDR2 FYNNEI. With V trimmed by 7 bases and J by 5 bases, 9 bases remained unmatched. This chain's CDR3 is CASIGLAAGTGELFF. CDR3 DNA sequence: TGTGCCAGCATCGGACTAGCTGCGGGGACCGGGGAGCTGTTTTTT.

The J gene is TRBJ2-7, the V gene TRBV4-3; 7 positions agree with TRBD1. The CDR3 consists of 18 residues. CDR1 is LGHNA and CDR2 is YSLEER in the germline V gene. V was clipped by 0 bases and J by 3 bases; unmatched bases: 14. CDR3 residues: CASSQDLPDRQYFYEQYF. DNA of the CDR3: TGCGCCAGCAGCCAAGATCTACCGGACAGGCAATATTTCTACGAGCAGTACTTC.

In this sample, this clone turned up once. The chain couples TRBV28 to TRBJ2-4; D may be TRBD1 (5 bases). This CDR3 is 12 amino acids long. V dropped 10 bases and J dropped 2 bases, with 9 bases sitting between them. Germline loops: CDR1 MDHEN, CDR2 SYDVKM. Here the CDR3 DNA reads TGTGCCACCAGGGCCCCCAAAAACATTCAGTACTTC. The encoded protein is CATRAPKNIQYF.

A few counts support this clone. The CDR3 here is CAWKRGPGNTIYF. CDR3 nucleotides: TGTGCCTGGAAGAGGGGGCCTGGAAACACCATATATTTT. The V and J genes are TRBV30 and TRBJ1-3; TRBD1 aligns across 7 bases. Trimming removed 4 bases from V and 2 bases from J; junction bases left unmatched: 2. CDR1 GTSNPN and CDR2 SVGIG come from the germline V gene (reference sequence). CDR3 length equals 13 residues.

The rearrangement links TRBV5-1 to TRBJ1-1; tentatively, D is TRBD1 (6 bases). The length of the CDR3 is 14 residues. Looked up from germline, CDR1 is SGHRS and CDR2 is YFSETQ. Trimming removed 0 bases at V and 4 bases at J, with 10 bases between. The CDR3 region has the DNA TGCGCCAGCAGCTTGGAGGACAGCTCCACTGAAGCTTTCTTT. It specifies CASSLEDSSTEAFF. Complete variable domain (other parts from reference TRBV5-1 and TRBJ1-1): KAGVTQTPRYLIKTRGQQVTLSCSPISGHRSVSWYQQTPGQGLQFLFEYFSETQRNKGNFPGRFSGRQFSNSRSEMNVSTLELGDSALYLCASSLEDSSTEAFFGQGTRLTVV.

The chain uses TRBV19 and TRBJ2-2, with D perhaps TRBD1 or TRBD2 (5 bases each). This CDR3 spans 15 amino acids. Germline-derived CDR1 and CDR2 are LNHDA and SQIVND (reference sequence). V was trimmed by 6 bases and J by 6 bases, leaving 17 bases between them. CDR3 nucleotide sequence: TGTGCCAGTAGAACCGGGACCCTCGAGGCCGGGGAGCTGTTTTTT. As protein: CASRTGTLEAGELFF.

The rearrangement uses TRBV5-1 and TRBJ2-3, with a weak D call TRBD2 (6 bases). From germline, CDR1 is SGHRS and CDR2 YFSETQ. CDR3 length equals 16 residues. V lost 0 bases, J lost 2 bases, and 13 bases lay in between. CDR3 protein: CASSLGLAALTDTQYF. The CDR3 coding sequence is TGCGCCAGCAGCTTGGGATTAGCGGCCCTCACAGATACGCAGTATTTT. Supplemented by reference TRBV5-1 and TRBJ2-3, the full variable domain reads KAGVTQTPRYLIKTRGQQVTLSCSPISGHRSVSWYQQTPGQGLQFLFEYFSETQRNKGNFPGRFSGRQFSNSRSEMNVSTLELGDSALYLCASSLGLAALTDTQYFGPGTRLTVL.

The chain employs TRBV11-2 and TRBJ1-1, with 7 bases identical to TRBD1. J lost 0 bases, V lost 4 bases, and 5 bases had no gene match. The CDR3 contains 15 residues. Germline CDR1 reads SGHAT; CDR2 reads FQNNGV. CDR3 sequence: CASSSSGTVNTEAFF. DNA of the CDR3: TGTGCCAGCAGCTCGTCCGGGACAGTGAACACTGAAGCTTTCTTT.

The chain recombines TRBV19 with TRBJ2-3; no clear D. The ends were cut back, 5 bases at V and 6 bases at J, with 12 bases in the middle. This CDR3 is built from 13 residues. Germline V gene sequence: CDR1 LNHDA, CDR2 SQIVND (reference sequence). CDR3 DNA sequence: TGTGCCAGTAGTCGCGGCTTGCGGGATACGCAGTATTTT. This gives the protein CASSRGLRDTQYF.

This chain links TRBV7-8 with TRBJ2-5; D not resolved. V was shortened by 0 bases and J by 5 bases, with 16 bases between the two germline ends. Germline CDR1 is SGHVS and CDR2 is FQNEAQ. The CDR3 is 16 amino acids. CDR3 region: CASSLARTDKQETQYF. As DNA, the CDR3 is TGTGCCAGCAGCTTAGCAAGGACCGACAAGCAGGAGACCCAGTACTTC.

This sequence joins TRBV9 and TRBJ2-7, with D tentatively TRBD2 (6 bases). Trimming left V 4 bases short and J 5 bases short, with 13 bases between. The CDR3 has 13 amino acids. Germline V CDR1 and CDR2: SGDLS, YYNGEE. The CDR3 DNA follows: TGTGCCAGCAGCTACGGGAGAGGAAACGAGCAGTACTTC. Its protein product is CASSYGRGNEQYF.

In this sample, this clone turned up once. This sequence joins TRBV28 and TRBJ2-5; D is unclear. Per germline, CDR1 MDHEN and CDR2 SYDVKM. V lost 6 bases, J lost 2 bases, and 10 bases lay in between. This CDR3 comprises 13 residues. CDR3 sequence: CASSLSAQETQYF. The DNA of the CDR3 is TGTGCCAGCAGCCTTAGTGCTCAAGAGACCCAGTACTTC. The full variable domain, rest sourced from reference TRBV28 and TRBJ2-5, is DVKVTQSSRYLVKRTGEKVFLECVQDMDHENMFWYRQDPGLGLRLIYFSYDVKMKEKGDIPEGYSVSREKKERFSLILESASTNQTSMYLCASSLSAQETQYFGPGTRLLVL.

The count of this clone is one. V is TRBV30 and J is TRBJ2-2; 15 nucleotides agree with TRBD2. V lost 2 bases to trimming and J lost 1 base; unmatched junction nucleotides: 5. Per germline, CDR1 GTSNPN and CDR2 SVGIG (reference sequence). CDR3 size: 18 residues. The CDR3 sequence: CAWSSPGLAGGNTGELFF. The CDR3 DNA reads TGTGCCTGGAGTTCACCGGGACTAGCGGGGGGGAACACCGGGGAGCTGTTTTTT.

The CDR3 DNA is TGTGCCAGCAGCTCAAGGGGGGACAAAGCCTACGAGCAGTACTTC. This encodes CASSSRGDKAYEQYF. The chain uses TRBV7-2 and TRBJ2-7; D tentatively fits TRBD1 or TRBD2 (6 bases each). The CDR3 sequence is 15 residues long. Trimming took off 4 bases at V and 2 bases at J, with 15 bases between the two ends. Germline assignment: CDR1 SGHTA and CDR2 FQGNSA.

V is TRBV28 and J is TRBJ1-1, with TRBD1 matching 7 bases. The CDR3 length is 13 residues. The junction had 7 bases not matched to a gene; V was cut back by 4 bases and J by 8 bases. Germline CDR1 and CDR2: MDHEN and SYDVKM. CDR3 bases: TGTGCCAGCAGTTCCTCCGGGACAGAAGAAGCTTTCTTT. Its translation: CASSSSGTEEAFF.

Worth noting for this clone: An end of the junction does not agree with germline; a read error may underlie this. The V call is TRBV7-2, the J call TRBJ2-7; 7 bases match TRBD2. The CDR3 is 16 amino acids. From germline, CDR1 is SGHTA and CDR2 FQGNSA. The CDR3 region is CASSPVGGGFSSEQYF. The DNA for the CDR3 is TGTGCCAGCAGCCCGGTTGGGGGGGGGTTCTCCTCCGAGCAGTACTTC.

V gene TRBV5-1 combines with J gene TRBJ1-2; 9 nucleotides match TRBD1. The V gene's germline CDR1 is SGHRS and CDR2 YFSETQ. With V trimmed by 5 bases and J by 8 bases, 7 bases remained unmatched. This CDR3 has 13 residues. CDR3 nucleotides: TGCGCCAGCAGGAGGGACAGGGCGAGCGGCTACACCTTC. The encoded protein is CASRRDRASGYTF. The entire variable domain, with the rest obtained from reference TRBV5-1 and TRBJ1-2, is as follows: KAGVTQTPRYLIKTRGQQVTLSCSPISGHRSVSWYQQTPGQGLQFLFEYFSETQRNKGNFPGRFSGRQFSNSRSEMNVSTLELGDSALYLCASRRDRASGYTFGSGTRLTVV.

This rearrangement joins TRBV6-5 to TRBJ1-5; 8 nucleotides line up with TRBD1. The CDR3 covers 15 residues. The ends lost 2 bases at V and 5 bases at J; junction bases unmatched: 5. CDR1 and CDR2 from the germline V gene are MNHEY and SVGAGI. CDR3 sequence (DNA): TGTGCCAGCAGTTACACGACAGGGGACGATCAGCCCCAGCATTTT. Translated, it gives CASSYTTGDDQPQHF.

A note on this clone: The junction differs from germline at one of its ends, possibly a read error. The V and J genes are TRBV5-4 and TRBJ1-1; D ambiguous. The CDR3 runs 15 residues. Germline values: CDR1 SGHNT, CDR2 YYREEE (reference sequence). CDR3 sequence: CASSLSTGKNTEAFF. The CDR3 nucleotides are TGCGCCAGCAGCCTCTCGACTGGCAAGAACACTGAAGCTTTCTTT.

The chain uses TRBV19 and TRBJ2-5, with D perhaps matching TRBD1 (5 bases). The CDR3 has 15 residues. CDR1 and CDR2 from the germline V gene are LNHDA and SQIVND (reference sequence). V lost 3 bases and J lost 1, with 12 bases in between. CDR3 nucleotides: TGTGCCAGTAGTATTTTACGCCAGGGCCAAGAGACCCAGTACTTC. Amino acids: CASSILRQGQETQYF.

The CDR3 DNA reads TGTGCCTGGAGTGTAGGGACACCGAACACTGAAGCTTTCTTT. Translation gives CAWSVGTPNTEAFF. This chain joins TRBV30 and TRBJ1-1, with D perhaps TRBD1 (6 bases). V lost 0 bases to trimming and J lost 1 base, with 9 bases between them. This CDR3 is built from 14 residues. Germline V gene data show CDR1 as GTSNPN and CDR2 as SVGIG (reference sequence). The whole variable domain, filled in from reference TRBV30 and TRBJ1-1, reads SQTIHQWPATLVQPVGSPLSLECTVEGTSNPNLYWYRQAAGRGLQLLFYSVGIGQISSEVPQNLSASRPQDRQFILSSKKLLLSDSGFYLCAWSVGTPNTEAFFGQGTRLTVV.

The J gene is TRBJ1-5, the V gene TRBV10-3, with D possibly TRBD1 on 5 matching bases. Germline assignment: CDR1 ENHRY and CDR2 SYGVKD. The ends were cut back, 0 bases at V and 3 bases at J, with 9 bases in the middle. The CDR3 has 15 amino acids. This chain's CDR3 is CAISESRQPNQPQHF. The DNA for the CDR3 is TGTGCCATCAGTGAGTCGAGACAGCCCAATCAGCCCCAGCATTTT.